This T cell receptor (beta chain) came from a study of blood T cell repertoires in COVID-19. Study in general: PBMCs, B-cell-depleted T cells, or T cells provided the cDNA or gDNA that made up the material.

Methods used by the authors: Quantification of nucleated cells was approximated via reference gene primer amplification. Some clones are missing from TCRdb's copy, which holds only in-frame ones; the method was immunoSEQ multiplex PCR. D and trimming were read from the DNA, whereas the V and J calls and clone size are those reported in that table. The sample records approximately 180,000 clones, approximately 83% being singletons. CDR3 length equals 15 residues. V dropped 10 bases and J dropped 2; count of bases not matched to a gene: 14. Germline V gene lookup returns CDR1 MDHEN and CDR2 SYDVKM. Sequences were obtained from peripheral blood. The chain has TRBV28 and TRBJ2-7; 7 positions agree with TRBD2. The TCR comes from a man in his sixties with acute or convalescent COVID-19. The CDR3 nucleotides are TGTGCCACACATAACAGCGGGGATCCGACCTACGAGCAGTACTTC. This codes for CATHNSGDPTYEQYF.